This TCR beta chain appears in the sequencing data of a study of Graves' ophthalmopathy and Graves' hyperthyroidism. Looked up from germline, CDR1 is SQVTM and CDR2 is ANQGSEA. V was trimmed by 5 bases and J by 2 bases, leaving 10 bases between them. CDR3 length: 13 residues. If patients had other autoimmune diseases, uncontrolled infections, pregnancy or lactation, they were excluded. Each diagnosis was determined on the basis of clinical symptoms, serum thyroxine, TRAb, thyroid ultrasound and orbital computed tomography. The starting material, 8 to 10 ml of fresh peripheral blood, provided the PBMCs. TCR beta CDR3 regions were amplified from RNA transcripts. An opening RT-PCR round employed HTBI primers and preceded a second-round multiplex PCR. TCRdb reanalysed the multiplex PCR reads using MiXCR and keeps one entry per CDR3 protein. The table includes 660,000 or so distinct CDR3 sequences, over 40% detected once.

The sample holds many counts of this clonotype. This chain uses TRBV29-1 with TRBJ1-3; possibly TRBD1 for D (5 bases). Sequencing input: peripheral blood. The source is an adult man with Graves' ophthalmopathy. DNA for the CDR3: TGCAGCGTTAGATTGACAGCTGGAAACACCATATATTTT. Residues: CSVRLTAGNTIYF.